This TCR beta chain was recorded in a study of blood T cell repertoires in COVID-19. Background on the study: Sample material is recorded as cDNA or gDNA derived from T cells, B-cell-depleted T cells, or PBMCs.

Authors' data handling: Scientists estimated how many nucleated cells there were by amplifying reference gene primers. Clones were sequenced by immunoSEQ multiplex PCR, and TCRdb holds only the in-frame ones, with some missing. The DNA gave D and trimming, while V, J and clone size come from that table. Counted here are some 250,000 clones, 82% occurring once; the ten biggest clones make up 2.5% to 3.5%. The specimen was peripheral blood. The receptor was derived from a woman younger than 30 with acute or convalescent COVID-19.

CDR3 bases: TGTGCCAGTAACGCGGGACTAGCGGGACCCAAAAACATTCAGTACTTC. Its protein product is CASNAGLAGPKNIQYF. The gene calls are TRBV19 and TRBJ2-4; 13 bases are a match to TRBD2. V gave up 7 bases and J gave up 2 bases; unmatched junction bases: 5. The CDR3 spans 16 residues. In germline, CDR1 is LNHDA, CDR2 SQIVND (reference sequence).